This passage covers 25 T cell receptor beta chains from one sample sequenced in a study of T cell changes during pregnancy in multiple sclerosis. The table came from immunoSEQ multiplex PCR; TCRdb's copy has only in-frame clones and leaves some out. The sample yields about 67,000 clones, approximately 93% seen once. The material was peripheral blood, obtained in the second trimester of pregnancy. The receptors here all came from a female donor with multiple sclerosis, enrolled in a pregnancy study.

This rearrangement joins TRBV5-1 to TRBJ2-1, with 12 bases that match TRBD2. CDR3 length equals 15 residues. Trimming cost V 0 bases and J 7 bases; bases outside gene matches: 2. Per germline, CDR1 SGHRS and CDR2 YFSETQ. This CDR3 is CASSLAGTSGNEQFF. As DNA, the CDR3 is TGCGCCAGCAGCTTGGCCGGGACTAGCGGGAATGAGCAGTTCTTC.

This clone was seen just once. The chain uses TRBV5-8 and TRBJ2-2; TRBD2 is a possible D gene (7 bases). In germline, CDR1 is SGHTS, CDR2 YDEGEE. The V gene lost 4 bases and the J gene lost 6 bases, with 13 bases spanning the gap. The CDR3 is 14 amino acids. CDR3 loop: CASSQRGAAGELFF. In DNA, the CDR3 is TGTGCCAGCAGCCAACGGGGGGCGGCCGGGGAGCTGTTTTTT.

Remarks on this clone: This CDR3 is also generated by other DNA sequences in the sample. The DNA for the CDR3 is TGTGCCAGCAGTGAAGGGACAGGGGTTTCGAATGAGCAGTTCTTC. This codes for CASSEGTGVSNEQFF. The chain carries TRBV6-1 and TRBJ2-1, with 9 positions matching TRBD1. The CDR3 consists of 15 residues. Germline V gives CDR1 MNHNS, CDR2 SASEGT. V was clipped by 1 base and J by 7 bases; unmatched bases: 5.

This chain uses TRBV6-4 with TRBJ1-5; maybe TRBD1 (5 bases). The V gene lost 5 bases and the J gene lost 6 bases, with 14 bases spanning the gap. Germline assignment: CDR1 MRHNA and CDR2 SNTAGT. The CDR3 consists of 14 residues. The CDR3 DNA reads TGTGCCAGCAGTAGGCAGGGAGGCGCTCAGCCCCAGCATTTT. It translates to CASSRQGGAQPQHF.

The V and J genes are TRBV18 and TRBJ1-2; D remains ambiguous. Germline assignment: CDR1 KGHSH and CDR2 LQKENI. This CDR3 has 13 amino acids. The V and J ends lost 3 bases and 6 bases respectively, with 11 bases between them. The CDR3: CASSPEGSHGYTF. CDR3 DNA sequence: TGTGCCAGCTCACCGGAGGGATCGCATGGCTACACCTTC.

The chain uses TRBV30 and TRBJ1-3; the D is unclear. Germline assignment: CDR1 GTSNPN and CDR2 SVGIG (reference sequence). The CDR3 runs to 14 residues. V was pared by 3 bases and J by 0 bases, with 9 bases between. The CDR3 reads CAWSAGASGNTIYF. The CDR3 DNA sequence: TGTGCCTGGAGCGCAGGCGCCTCTGGAAACACCATATATTTT.

The V and J genes are TRBV30 and TRBJ1-3; TRBD1 is a possible D gene (5 bases). The V and J ends lost 5 bases and 0 bases respectively, with 8 bases between them. CDR1 GTSNPN and CDR2 SVGIG come from the germline V gene (reference sequence). This CDR3 region has 13 residues. CDR3 DNA sequence: TGTGCCTGGGGGGGGTACTCTGGAAACACCATATATTTT. The encoded protein is CAWGGYSGNTIYF. Combining the CDR3 with reference TRBV30 and TRBJ1-3 gives the whole variable domain SQTIHQWPATLVQPVGSPLSLECTVEGTSNPNLYWYRQAAGRGLQLLFYSVGIGQISSEVPQNLSASRPQDRQFILSSKKLLLSDSGFYLCAWGGYSGNTIYFGEGSWLTVV.

The genes are TRBV5-1 and TRBJ2-1; TRBD1 might be the D (6 bases). The CDR3 sequence is 15 residues long. Trimming stripped 2 bases from V and 2 bases from J, with 11 bases between. CDR1 is SGHRS and CDR2 is YFSETQ in the germline V gene. The CDR3: CASSFRGETYNEQFF. In DNA form, the CDR3 reads TGCGCCAGCAGCTTCAGGGGCGAGACCTACAATGAGCAGTTCTTC.

The chain couples TRBV7-2 to TRBJ1-2, with D tentatively TRBD1 (6 bases). Germline lookup yields CDR1 SGHTA and CDR2 FQGNSA. This CDR3 region has 14 residues. V lost 2 bases and J lost 4, with 11 bases in between. The chain's CDR3 is CASSLSRTVYGYTF. In DNA form, the CDR3 reads TGTGCCAGCAGCTTATCCCGGACAGTCTATGGCTACACCTTC.

For the CDR3, the DNA is TGTGCCAGCAGTTTATCCCCCCTTATCGGGGGAAGTACAGATACGCAGTATTTT. This encodes CASSLSPLIGGSTDTQYF. The chain employs TRBV28 and TRBJ2-3; D perhaps matches TRBD2 (6 bases). V lost 1 base, J lost 3 bases, and 20 bases lay in between. Germline CDR1 and CDR2: MDHEN and SYDVKM. The CDR3 totals 18 residues. The whole variable domain, filled in from reference TRBV28 and TRBJ2-3, reads DVKVTQSSRYLVKRTGEKVFLECVQDMDHENMFWYRQDPGLGLRLIYFSYDVKMKEKGDIPEGYSVSREKKERFSLILESASTNQTSMYLCASSLSPLIGGSTDTQYFGPGTRLTVL.

V usage is TRBV18 and J usage is TRBJ2-1; D possibly corresponds to TRBD2 (7 bases). Germline assignment: CDR1 KGHSH and CDR2 LQKENI. The CDR3 runs to 17 residues. V lost 4 bases to trimming and J lost 0 bases, with 16 bases between them. The chain's CDR3 is CASSLEGGDSSYNEQFF. In DNA, the CDR3 is TGTGCCAGCTCACTTGAGGGGGGGGATAGCTCCTACAATGAGCAGTTCTTC.

This clone was observed a single time. The chain employs TRBV28 and TRBJ1-2; TRBD1 might be the D (5 bases). With 2 bases removed from V and 5 bases from J, the gap between germline ends came to 12 bases. CDR1 is MDHEN, CDR2 SYDVKM, per germline. The CDR3 is 14 amino acids. The DNA of the CDR3 is TGTGCCAGCAGTTTAATAGCAGGGCTTTATGGCTACACCTTC. It yields the protein CASSLIAGLYGYTF.

The chain employs TRBV15 and TRBJ2-1, with 10 positions matching TRBD2. This CDR3 contains 17 residues. J gave up 2 bases and V 0 bases, and 4 bases lay outside the gene matches. The germline V gene encodes CDR1 LNHNV and CDR2 YYDKDF (reference sequence). CDR3 in DNA: TGTGCCACCAGCAGAGAAAGCCTAGCGGGAGCCTACAATGAGCAGTTCTTC. Translating gives CATSRESLAGAYNEQFF.

V gene TRBV10-3 combines with J gene TRBJ1-1; a possible D gene is TRBD1 (6 bases). Germline V gene lookup returns CDR1 ENHRY and CDR2 SYGVKD. Trimming cost V 6 bases and J 3 bases, with 14 bases left between them. CDR3 length equals 14 residues. CDR3 in amino acids: CAISRDIRDTEAFF. CDR3 DNA: TGTGCCATCAGCAGGGACATCAGAGACACTGAAGCTTTCTTT.

The rearrangement uses TRBV27 and TRBJ1-5; no definite D call. Trimming removed 3 bases at V and 9 bases at J, with 12 bases between. Germline lookup yields CDR1 MNHEY and CDR2 SMNVEV (reference sequence). The CDR3 extends over 13 amino acids. The DNA of the CDR3 is TGTGCCAGCAGTTTGGCCGCCGAGGGGCCCCAGCATTTT. Amino acids: CASSLAAEGPQHF.

The gene calls are TRBV4-1 and TRBJ2-5; D is perhaps TRBD2 (6 bases). Trimming cost V 1 base and J 7 bases, with 25 bases left between them. CDR3 length equals 18 residues. CDR1 is MGHRA, CDR2 YSYEKL, per germline. The CDR3 loop is CASSQGKDLAFNPGTQYF. CDR3 in DNA: TGCGCCAGCAGCCAAGGGAAGGATCTAGCGTTCAACCCGGGGACCCAGTACTTC.

This chain connects TRBV2 to TRBJ1-1; D not certain. The length of the CDR3 is 11 residues. The V end lost 3 bases, the J end lost 4 bases, and 3 bases lay between the germline ends. Germline assignment: CDR1 SNHLY and CDR2 FYNNEI. Written as DNA, the CDR3 is TGTGCCAGCAGTGATATCACTGAAGCTTTCTTT. It specifies CASSDITEAFF.

V gene TRBV7-9 combines with J gene TRBJ2-5; 10 nucleotides agree with TRBD1. Germline V gives CDR1 SEHNR, CDR2 FQNEAQ (reference sequence). The CDR3 has 16 amino acids. V lost 6 bases to trimming and J lost 6 bases; unmatched junction nucleotides: 13. This CDR3 reads CASSHTPGTGVKTQYF. Here the CDR3 DNA reads TGTGCCAGCAGTCACACGCCCGGGACAGGGGTGAAGACCCAGTACTTC.

This sequence joins TRBV2 and TRBJ2-3; 7 bases are a match to TRBD1. The CDR3 totals 15 residues. From germline, CDR1 is SNHLY and CDR2 FYNNEI. V shed 10 bases and J 2 bases; nucleotides not matched to a gene: 12. The CDR3: CANPTTGSNTDTQYF. DNA for the CDR3: TGTGCCAACCCAACGACAGGGTCTAACACAGATACGCAGTATTTT.

This clone was seen just once. The genes are TRBV27 and TRBJ1-1; tentative D call: TRBD1 (5 bases). This CDR3 has 14 residues. Germline CDR1 and CDR2: MNHEY and SMNVEV (reference sequence). The germline V and J ends were trimmed by 6 bases and 3 bases, with 14 bases remaining between them. The CDR3 DNA is TGTGCCAGCAGCCCGTGGCGGGGGGACACTGAAGCTTTCTTT. Its translation: CASSPWRGDTEAFF.

The V gene is TRBV7-9, the J gene TRBJ1-4; D unresolved. CDR1 and CDR2 from the germline V gene are SEHNR and FQNEAQ (reference sequence). The CDR3 runs to 15 residues. V was pared by 0 bases and J by 7 bases, with 12 bases between. The CDR3 is CASSLALGEGEKLFF. CDR3 sequence (DNA): TGTGCCAGCAGCTTAGCGCTCGGGGAAGGTGAAAAACTGTTTTTT.

The J gene is TRBJ2-7, the V gene TRBV19; D remains ambiguous. The CDR3 length is 11 residues. V gave up 6 bases and J gave up 4 bases, with 7 bases separating them. Germline CDR1 LNHDA, CDR2 SQIVND (reference sequence). This CDR3 reads CASSSGYEQYF. The CDR3 DNA sequence: TGTGCCAGTAGCTCCGGGTACGAGCAGTACTTC.

This chain connects TRBV5-6 to TRBJ1-5; perhaps TRBD1 as D (6 bases). CDR1 and CDR2 from the germline V gene are SGHDT and YYEEEE. With 4 bases removed from V and 3 bases from J, the gap between germline ends came to 11 bases. The CDR3 contains 14 residues. In nucleotides, the CDR3 is TGTGCCAGCAGCCTCGGACAGATCAATCAGCCCCAGCATTTT. It specifies CASSLGQINQPQHF.

The chain employs TRBV6-1 and TRBJ2-4; a weak D match, TRBD2 (5 bases). Trimming cost V 2 bases and J 15 bases, with 17 bases left between them. CDR1 is MNHNS and CDR2 is SASEGT in the germline V gene. CDR3 length: 13 amino acids. The CDR3 DNA follows: TGTGCCAGCAGTGAAAGGTCAGCCGGACGGGGGTACTTC. Protein: CASSERSAGRGYF.

This chain joins TRBV18 and TRBJ1-2; D gene unclear. The length of the CDR3 is 14 residues. The germline V gene has CDR1 KGHSH and CDR2 LQKENI. Trimming shortened V by 2 bases and J by 6 bases, and 13 bases separated the two germline ends. This CDR3 is CASSPMGRSHGYTF. The CDR3 DNA is TGTGCCAGCTCACCAATGGGGAGATCACATGGCTACACCTTC.